This T cell receptor beta chain was sequenced during a study of cytotoxic CD8 clonotypes in ibrutinib-treated CLL. Sequencing was performed with immunoSEQ multiplex PCR; in TCRdb, only in-frame clones are kept and a portion is missing. The table records about 310,000 clones, about 77% of them present only once. There are 15 residues in the CDR3. Germline V gene sequence: CDR1 MNHEY, CDR2 SVGAGI. V lost 0 bases to trimming and J lost 5 bases, with 13 bases between them. The sequence came from a human donor with chronic lymphocytic leukemia. The sample here was PBMCs, taken before ibrutinib treatment. The chain has TRBV6-5 and TRBJ1-2; no clear D. Written as DNA, the CDR3 is TGTGCCAGCAGTTACTCCCGGGGTTTCCCGTATGGCTACACCTTC. Its protein is CASSYSRGFPYGYTF.